One T cell receptor (beta chain) is described in this entry. Its target is unknown. ViraFEST used viral peptide pools to expand antigen-specific CD4+ T cells before sequencing. The culture ran for roughly 10 days before CD4+ T cells were isolated. In the vaccine recipients, nucleocapsid antibodies were negative and there was no prior SARS-CoV-2 infection. The data are from a study of vaccination effects on CD4 cells after COVID-19. CDR3 length: 13 amino acids. Germline V gene sequence: CDR1 LNHDA, CDR2 SQIVND (reference sequence). V was trimmed by 5 bases and J by 6 bases, leaving 10 bases between them. TCRdb's copy holds only in-frame clones and misses some; the assay was immunoSEQ multiplex PCR. Counted here are tens of thousands of clones, roughly 62% occurring once; the ten biggest clones make up under 15%.

The chain carries TRBV19 and TRBJ2-2, with a tentative D call TRBD1 (5 bases). The sample was CD4+ T cells from PBMCs cultured with HCoV-OC43 spike peptides, taken before COVID-19 vaccination. Subset indicated: HCoV-OC43 spike overlapping peptide pool stimulation. The source is a human donor who received a COVID-19 vaccine. As DNA, the CDR3 is TGTGCCAGTAGTTCCGACAGAGCCGGGGAGCTGTTTTTT. This translates into CASSSDRAGELFF.